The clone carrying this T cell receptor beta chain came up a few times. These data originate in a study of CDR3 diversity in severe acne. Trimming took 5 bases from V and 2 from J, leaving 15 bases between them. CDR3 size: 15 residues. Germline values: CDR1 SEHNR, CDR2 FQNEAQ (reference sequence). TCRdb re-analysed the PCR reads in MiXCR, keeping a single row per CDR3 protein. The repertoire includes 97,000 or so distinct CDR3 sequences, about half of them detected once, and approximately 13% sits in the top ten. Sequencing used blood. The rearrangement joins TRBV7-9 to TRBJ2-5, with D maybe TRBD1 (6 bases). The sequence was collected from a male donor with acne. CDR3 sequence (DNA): TGTGCCAGCAGCCTAGGACAGTCACGACAAGAGACCCAGTACTTC. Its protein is CASSLGQSRQETQYF.